This T cell receptor beta chain originates from a study of T cell responses to AZD1222 COVID-19 vaccine. Details on this clone: The antigen is undetermined.

Study outcomes and limitations: Just five or six AZD1222 recipients were seropositive at baseline. Unmutated variant regions reportedly attract nearly half of all spike-specific TCRs.

With 5 bases removed from V and 0 bases from J, the gap between germline ends came to 5 bases. The CDR3 has 13 amino acids. Germline CDR1 reads KGHSH; CDR2 reads LQKENI. Assay used: immunoSEQ multiplex PCR; TCRdb lists only in-frame clones, some missing. Of over 120,000 clones in the sample, 92% are singletons; the top ten hold about 3.7%. This clonotype was sampled from an adult who received the AZD1222 COVID-19 vaccine. The specimen comprised peripheral blood, sampled 28 days after the second AZD1222 dose. V is TRBV18 and J is TRBJ2-1, with D unresolved. The CDR3 sequence is CASSFSSYNEQFF. CDR3 nucleotides: TGTGCCAGCTCATTTAGCTCCTACAATGAGCAGTTCTTC. Full variable domain (outside the CDR3, taken from reference TRBV18 and TRBJ2-1): NAGVMQNPRHLVRRRGQEARLRCSPMKGHSHVYWYRQLPEEGLKFMVYLQKENIIDESGMPKERFSAEFPKEGPSILRIQQVVRGDSAAYFCASSFSSYNEQFFGPGTRLTVL.